Sequencing of this T cell receptor beta chain was carried out in a study of beta chain features in type 1 diabetes (dated by TCRdb to the late 2010s). Regarding the complete study: Patients and healthy donors did not differ in mean age, gender distribution, total cell number or subset yield. Across all samples, some 99 million sorted cells were examined, and cell number per subset correlated strongly with RNA yield. In the study, recently diagnosed type 1 diabetes patients and matched healthy donors were compared on the TCRB repertoires of their sorted circulating CD4+ T cell subsets. Whereas all 30 or so donors provided naive and central memory subsets, regulatory and stem cell-like memory subsets were isolated from just 8 patients and about eight healthy donors.

This clone has only a few counts. The specificity of this receptor is unknown. Base qualities were left out, and no much larger clone turns up one base away. The research as a whole found: Because the HLA sub-analyses included only small numbers of individuals, any influence of HLA type on TCRB rearrangement was left unresolved. Naive, central memory and regulatory TCRB repertoires appeared more similar among patients than among healthy donors. Because cDNA was sequenced instead of genomic DNA, highly expressing activated cells could be over-represented, though the groups showed no difference in activation or CD3 levels. In all four CD4+ subsets, TCRB CDR3 length was moderately but significantly shorter in type 1 diabetes patients. At VDJ recombination sites, type 1 diabetes patients had fewer insertions and more deleted nucleotides, which implies abnormalities in thymic rearrangement. Shorter templates might be favored by PCR, yet because patient and control samples were amplified and corrected together, any such skew would affect both groups equally.

From each donor, a single peripheral blood sample of 90 to 150 mL on average was drawn into heparinised tubes. Using a panel that included CD45RO, CCR7, CD25, CD127, CD95 and CD27, naive, central memory, regulatory and stem cell-like memory CD4+ T cells were sorted on a BD FACSAria II. Every sorted population had a purity above 95%. PBMCs were isolated right away by Lymphoprep density gradient centrifugation and were stained directly, without culture. So that batch effects would be minimized, each experiment stained and sorted samples in pairs, pairing one healthy donor with one patient. The entire amount of isolated RNA was reverse transcribed using the High Capacity cDNA Reverse Transcription Kit, so the sequenced TCRB transcripts were expressed ones. Deep immunoSEQ sequencing was performed on naive, central memory and regulatory T cell samples, with an average of about 4 million total reads per sample. Sorted cells were lysed in RLT buffer and RNA was extracted with DNase-treated RNeasy Micro or Mini kits, depending on cell number. Each cell subset was processed separately to prevent cross-contamination, with patient and healthy donor samples processed together. TCRB sequences were amplified from cDNA with the immunoSEQ multiplex PCR, producing 87-bp fragments spanning the CDR3 region. Sequencing of the amplicons was performed on the Illumina HiSeq platform. As for how the authors treated the data: PCR bias was computationally corrected using synthetic template baselines, reads within Hamming distance 2 were collapsed, and singletons that could not be merged were discarded. Reads were aligned against IMGT so that V, D and J genes, CDR3 length and insertions or deletions at six rearrangement sites could be assigned. Within each subset, clonotype counts were normalized to sorted cell number, after which true diversity and Gini coefficients were computed with the tcR R package. The overlap coefficient, calculated on TCRB nucleotide sequences, was used to quantify repertoire sharing. As a proxy for the pre-selection repertoire, out-of-frame TCRB sequences from naive cells were analyzed. TCRdb limited this immuneACCESS table to in-frame rearrangements with V and J called. A share of clones is missing; checked studies link under half to unresolved V genes, and the rest is unexplained. V and J calls and clone size come straight from that table; D and trimming were deduced from the DNA. In all, the sample holds about 360,000 clones, and about 12% of those were seen once. In total, the top ten clones hold 0.017% of the sample.

Including the terminal cysteine and phenylalanine, the CDR3 comprises 14 residues. The sequence is cut down to CDR3 DNA, 42 bases in frame from base 1. CDR1 is given as MDHEN and CDR2 as SYDVKM, both from the germline V gene. Clipping removes 1 base from V and 7 bases from J, with 5 as the unmatched junction base count. Sequenced: naive CD4+ T cells from blood. The cell subset or site label, read with the paper, signifies: true naive CD4+ T cells. The rearrangement combines TRBV28 with TRBJ2-3; the junction holds 7 bases that match TRBD1. This receptor was obtained from a man between 18 and 35 years old in good health. Here is the DNA: TGTGCCAGCAGTTTATCGGCAGGGGGTTATACGCAGTATTTT. Its amino acids are CASSLSAGGYTQYF.